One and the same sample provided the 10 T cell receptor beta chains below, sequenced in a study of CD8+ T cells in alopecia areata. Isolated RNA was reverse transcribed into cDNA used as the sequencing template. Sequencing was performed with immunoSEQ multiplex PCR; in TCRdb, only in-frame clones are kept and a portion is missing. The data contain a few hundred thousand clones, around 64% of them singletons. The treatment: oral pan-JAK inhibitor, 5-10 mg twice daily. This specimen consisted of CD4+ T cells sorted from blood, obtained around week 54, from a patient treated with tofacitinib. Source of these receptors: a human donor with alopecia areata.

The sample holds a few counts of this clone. The CDR3 spells CSGWDRPYEQYF. The CDR3, as DNA: TGCAGCGGCTGGGACAGACCCTACGAGCAGTACTTC. The rearrangement uses TRBV29-1 and TRBJ2-7, with TRBD1 matching 7 bases. From germline, CDR1 is SQVTM and CDR2 ANQGSEA. This CDR3 spans 12 amino acids. V shed 7 bases, J shed 2 bases, and the junction held 5 bases outside the gene matches.

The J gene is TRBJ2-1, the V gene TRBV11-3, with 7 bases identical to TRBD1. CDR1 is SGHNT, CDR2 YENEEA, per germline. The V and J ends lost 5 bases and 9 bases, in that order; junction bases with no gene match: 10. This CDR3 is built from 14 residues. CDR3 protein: CASSPRQGWGEQFF. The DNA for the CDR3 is TGTGCCAGCAGCCCCCGACAGGGTTGGGGTGAGCAGTTCTTC. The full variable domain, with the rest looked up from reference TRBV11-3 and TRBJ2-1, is EAGVVQSPRYKIIEKKQPVAFWCNPISGHNTLYWYLQNLGQGPELLIRYENEEAVDDSQLPKDRFSAERLKGVDSTLKIQPAELGDSAVYLCASSPRQGWGEQFFGPGTRLTVL.

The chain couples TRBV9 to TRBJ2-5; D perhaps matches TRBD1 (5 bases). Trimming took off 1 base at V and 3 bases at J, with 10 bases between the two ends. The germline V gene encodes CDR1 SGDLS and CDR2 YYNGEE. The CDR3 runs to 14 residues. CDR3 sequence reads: CASSVSPREETQYF. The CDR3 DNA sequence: TGTGCCAGCAGCGTAAGCCCCAGGGAAGAGACCCAGTACTTC. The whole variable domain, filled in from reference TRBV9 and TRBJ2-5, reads DSGVTQTPKHLITATGQRVTLRCSPRSGDLSVYWYQQSLDQGLQFLIQYYNGEERAKGNILERFSAQQFPDLHSELNLSSLELGDSALYFCASSVSPREETQYFGPGTRLLVL.

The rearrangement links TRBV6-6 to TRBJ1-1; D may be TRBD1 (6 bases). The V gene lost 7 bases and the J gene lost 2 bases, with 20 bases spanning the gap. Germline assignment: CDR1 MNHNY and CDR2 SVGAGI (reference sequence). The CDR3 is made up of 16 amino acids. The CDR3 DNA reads TGTGCCAGCAACGACCCTCCGGGGGCAGCTAACACTGAAGCTTTCTTT. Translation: CASNDPPGAANTEAFF.

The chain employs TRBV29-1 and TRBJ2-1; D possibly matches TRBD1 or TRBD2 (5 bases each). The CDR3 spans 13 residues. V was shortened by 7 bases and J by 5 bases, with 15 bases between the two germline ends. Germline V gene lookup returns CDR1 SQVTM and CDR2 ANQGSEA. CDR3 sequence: CSGYGTDHNEQFF. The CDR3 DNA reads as TGCAGCGGCTACGGGACGGACCACAATGAGCAGTTCTTC.

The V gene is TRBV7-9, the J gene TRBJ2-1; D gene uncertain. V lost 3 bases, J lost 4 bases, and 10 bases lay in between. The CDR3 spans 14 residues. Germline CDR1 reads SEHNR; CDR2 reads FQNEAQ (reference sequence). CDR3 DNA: TGTGCCAGCAGCTTGCAGGCGCCTTACAATGAGCAGTTCTTC. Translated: CASSLQAPYNEQFF.

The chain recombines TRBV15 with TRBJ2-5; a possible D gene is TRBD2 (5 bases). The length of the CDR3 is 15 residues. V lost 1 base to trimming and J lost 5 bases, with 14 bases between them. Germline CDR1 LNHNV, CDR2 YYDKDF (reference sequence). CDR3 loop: CATSRALSQRETQYF. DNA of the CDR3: TGTGCCACCAGCAGAGCCCTGTCCCAGCGGGAGACCCAGTACTTC.

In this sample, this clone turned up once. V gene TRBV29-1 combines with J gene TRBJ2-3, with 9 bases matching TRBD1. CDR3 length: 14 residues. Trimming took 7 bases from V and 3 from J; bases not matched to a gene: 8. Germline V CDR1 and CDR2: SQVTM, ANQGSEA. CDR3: CSATRTGVTDTQYF. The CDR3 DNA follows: TGCAGCGCCACTCGGACAGGGGTGACAGATACGCAGTATTTT.

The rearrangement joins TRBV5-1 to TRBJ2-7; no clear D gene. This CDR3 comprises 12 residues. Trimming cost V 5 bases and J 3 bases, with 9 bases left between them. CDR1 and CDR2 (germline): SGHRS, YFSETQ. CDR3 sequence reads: CASREGNYEQYF. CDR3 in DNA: TGCGCCAGCAGAGAAGGGAACTACGAGCAGTACTTC.

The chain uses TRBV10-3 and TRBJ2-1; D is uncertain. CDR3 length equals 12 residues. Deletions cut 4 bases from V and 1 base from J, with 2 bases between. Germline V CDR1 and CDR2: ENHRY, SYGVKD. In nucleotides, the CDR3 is TGTGCCATCAGTGGTTCCTACAATGAGCAGTTCTTC. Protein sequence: CAISGSYNEQFF.